This T cell receptor beta chain was recovered during a study of CD8 T cells in ankylosing spondylitis. MiXCR, applied by TCRdb to the 5' RACE reads, yields one record per CDR3 protein. This repertoire shows over 110,000 distinct CDR3 sequences, 7.5% to 9.5% found once; its top ten account for less than 7.5%. CDR3 size: 15 residues. Germline trimming cut 2 bases from V and 2 bases from J; bases unmatched to any gene: 5. From germline, CDR1 is SGHVS and CDR2 FQNEAQ. The table lists this clonotype with many counts. This clonotype was obtained from a male donor with ankylosing spondylitis. The gene calls are TRBV7-8 and TRBJ2-7; 8 nucleotides match TRBD1. The sample consisted of synovial fluid, either unsorted or a sorted T cell fraction (not recorded which). CDR3 region: CASSLRPTGAYEQYF. Here the CDR3 DNA reads TGTGCCAGCAGCTTAAGGCCGACAGGGGCCTACGAGCAGTACTTC.